This TCR beta chain was retrieved from a study of cytomegalovirus exposure and HLA in healthy donors. Study findings and constraints: Reportedly, a later analysis found an Asian-associated ancestry cluster had fewer N-insertions than the roughly 700-donor mean.

This CDR3 is 15 amino acids long. The germline gives CDR1 SGDLS, CDR2 YYNGEE. Losses at the gene ends were 4 bases for V and 7 bases for J; bases not matched to a gene: 13. In the case of this clone: The target antigen is unknown.

Healthy bone marrow donors formed the donor group. PCR was performed using 60 Vbeta and 13 Jbeta primers. Repertoires were generated with immunoSEQ multiplex PCR, while TCRdb's copy carries only in-frame clones and drops some. Among under 150,000 clones listed, approximately 75% were seen once. This clonotype was obtained from a male donor in good health and CMV-seronegative. The chain links TRBV9 to TRBJ1-1; 7 nucleotides align to TRBD1. Sample: PBMCs. CDR3: CASSPRTGLTNEAFF. The CDR3, as DNA: TGTGCCAGCAGCCCGCGGACAGGCCTTACTAATGAAGCTTTCTTT.